This TCR beta chain was sequenced for a study of blood T cell repertoires in COVID-19. This clone was seen a handful of times. Measured with immunoSEQ multiplex PCR; TCRdb has only the in-frame clones, and not every one. Of under 95,000 clones listed, approximately 80% are singletons. The CDR3 consists of 14 residues. Germline CDR1 LNHDA, CDR2 SQIVND (reference sequence). Trimming stripped 7 bases from V and 0 bases from J, with 12 bases between. The sequence came from a woman aged 65 to 85 with acute or convalescent COVID-19. The V call is TRBV19, the J call TRBJ1-1; D gene uncertain. The source material was peripheral blood. In DNA, the CDR3 is TGTGCCAGTAAAGCGGTAACGGTGAACACTGAAGCTTTCTTT. Amino acids: CASKAVTVNTEAFF.